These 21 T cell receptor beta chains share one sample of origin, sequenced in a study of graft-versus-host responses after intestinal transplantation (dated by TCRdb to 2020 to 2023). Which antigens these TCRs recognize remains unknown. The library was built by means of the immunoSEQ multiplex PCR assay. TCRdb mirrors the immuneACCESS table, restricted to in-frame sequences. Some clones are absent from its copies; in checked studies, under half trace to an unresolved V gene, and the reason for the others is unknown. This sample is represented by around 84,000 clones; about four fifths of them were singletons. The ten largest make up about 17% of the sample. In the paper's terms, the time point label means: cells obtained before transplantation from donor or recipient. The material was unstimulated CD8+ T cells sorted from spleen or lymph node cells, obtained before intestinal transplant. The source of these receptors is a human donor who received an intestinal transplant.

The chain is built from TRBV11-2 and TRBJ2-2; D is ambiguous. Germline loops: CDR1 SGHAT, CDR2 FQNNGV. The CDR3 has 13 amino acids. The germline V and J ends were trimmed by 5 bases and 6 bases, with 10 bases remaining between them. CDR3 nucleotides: TGTGCCAGCAGCGTTACACTCGCCGGGGAGCTGTTTTTT. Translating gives CASSVTLAGELFF.

CDR3 in amino acids: CASSKVGDRAFHEQYF. As DNA, the CDR3 is TGTGCCAGCAGCAAAGTGGGGGACAGGGCTTTTCACGAGCAGTACTTC. The genes are TRBV21-1 and TRBJ2-7; the D call TRBD1 from the table was never checked on the DNA. TRBV21-1 is an annotated pseudogene. The length of the CDR3 is 16 residues.

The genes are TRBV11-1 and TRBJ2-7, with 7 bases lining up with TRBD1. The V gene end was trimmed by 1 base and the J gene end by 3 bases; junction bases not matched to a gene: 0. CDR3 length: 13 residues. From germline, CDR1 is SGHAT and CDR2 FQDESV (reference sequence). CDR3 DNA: TGTGCCAGCAGCTTAGGGGACAGCTACGAGCAGTACTTC. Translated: CASSLGDSYEQYF. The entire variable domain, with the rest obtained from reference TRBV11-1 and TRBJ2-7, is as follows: EAEVAQSPRYKITEKSQAVAFWCDPISGHATLYWYRQILGQGPELLVQFQDESVVDDSQLPKDRFSAERLKGVDSTLKIQPAELGDSAMYLCASSLGDSYEQYFGPGTRLTVT.

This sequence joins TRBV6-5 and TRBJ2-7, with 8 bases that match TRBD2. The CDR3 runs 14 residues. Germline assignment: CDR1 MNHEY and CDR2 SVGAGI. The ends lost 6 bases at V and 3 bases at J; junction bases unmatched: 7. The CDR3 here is CASRRMTSVYEQYF. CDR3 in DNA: TGTGCCAGCAGAAGAATGACTAGCGTCTACGAGCAGTACTTC.

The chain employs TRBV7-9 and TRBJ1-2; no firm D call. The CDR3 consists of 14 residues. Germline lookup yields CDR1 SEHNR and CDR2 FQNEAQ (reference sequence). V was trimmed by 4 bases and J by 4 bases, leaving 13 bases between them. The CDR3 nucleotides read TGTGCCAGCAGCTCTTTTGGGTTCCTCTATGGCTACACCTTC. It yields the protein CASSSFGFLYGYTF.

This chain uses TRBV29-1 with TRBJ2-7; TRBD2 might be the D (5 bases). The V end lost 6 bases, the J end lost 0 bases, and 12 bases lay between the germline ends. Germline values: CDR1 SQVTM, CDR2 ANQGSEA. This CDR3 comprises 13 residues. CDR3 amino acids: CSVLPEDSYEQYF. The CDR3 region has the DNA TGCAGCGTCCTCCCGGAGGACTCCTACGAGCAGTACTTC.

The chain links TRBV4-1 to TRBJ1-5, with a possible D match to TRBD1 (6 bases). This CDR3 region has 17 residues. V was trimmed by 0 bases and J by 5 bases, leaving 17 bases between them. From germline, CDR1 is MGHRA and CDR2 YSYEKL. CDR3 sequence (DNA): TGCGCCAGCAGCCAAGAAGTGGGGGCGGGGGGAGATCAGCCCCAGCATTTT. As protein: CASSQEVGAGGDQPQHF.

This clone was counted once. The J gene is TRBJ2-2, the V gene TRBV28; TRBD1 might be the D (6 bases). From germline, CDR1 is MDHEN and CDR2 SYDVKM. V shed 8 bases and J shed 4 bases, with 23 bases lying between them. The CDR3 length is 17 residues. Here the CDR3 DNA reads TGTGCCAGCGAATCTTGGGGGCCCAGAGGTAGCACCGGGGAGCTGTTTTTT. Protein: CASESWGPRGSTGELFF.

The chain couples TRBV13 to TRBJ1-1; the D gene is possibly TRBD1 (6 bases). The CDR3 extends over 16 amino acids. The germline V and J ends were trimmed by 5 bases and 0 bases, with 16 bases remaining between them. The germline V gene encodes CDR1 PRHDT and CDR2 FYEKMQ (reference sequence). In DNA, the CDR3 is TGTGCCAGCAGCCCATGGGGGGGGGCAATGAACACTGAAGCTTTCTTT. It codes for CASSPWGGAMNTEAFF.

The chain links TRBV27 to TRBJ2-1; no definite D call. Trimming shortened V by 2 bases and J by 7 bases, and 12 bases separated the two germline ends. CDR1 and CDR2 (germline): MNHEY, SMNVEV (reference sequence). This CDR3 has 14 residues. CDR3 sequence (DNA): TGTGCCAGCAGTTTAGCGGCTACATTGAATGAGCAGTTCTTC. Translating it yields CASSLAATLNEQFF.

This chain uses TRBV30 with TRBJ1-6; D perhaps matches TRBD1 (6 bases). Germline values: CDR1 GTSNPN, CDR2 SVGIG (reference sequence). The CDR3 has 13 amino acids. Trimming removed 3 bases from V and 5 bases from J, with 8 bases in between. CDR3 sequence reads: CAWRDRDNSPLHF. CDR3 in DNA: TGTGCCTGGAGGGACAGAGATAATTCACCCCTCCACTTT. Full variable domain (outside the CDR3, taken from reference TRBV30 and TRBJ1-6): SQTIHQWPATLVQPVGSPLSLECTVEGTSNPNLYWYRQAAGRGLQLLFYSVGIGQISSEVPQNLSASRPQDRQFILSSKKLLLSDSGFYLCAWRDRDNSPLHFGNGTRLTVT.

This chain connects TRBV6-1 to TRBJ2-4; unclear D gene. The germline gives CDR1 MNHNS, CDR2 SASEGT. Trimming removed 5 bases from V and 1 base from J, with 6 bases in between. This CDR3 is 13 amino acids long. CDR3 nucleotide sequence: TGTGCCAGCAGTTATAGTGCCAAAAACATTCAGTACTTC. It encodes CASSYSAKNIQYF.

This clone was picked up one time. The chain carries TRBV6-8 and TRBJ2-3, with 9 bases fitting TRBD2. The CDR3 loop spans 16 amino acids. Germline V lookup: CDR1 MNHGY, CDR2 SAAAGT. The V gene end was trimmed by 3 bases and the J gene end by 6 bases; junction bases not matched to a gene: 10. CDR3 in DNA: TGTGCCAGCAGTTATCGTAGCGGGGGTGAATATGATACGCAGTATTTT. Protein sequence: CASSYRSGGEYDTQYF.

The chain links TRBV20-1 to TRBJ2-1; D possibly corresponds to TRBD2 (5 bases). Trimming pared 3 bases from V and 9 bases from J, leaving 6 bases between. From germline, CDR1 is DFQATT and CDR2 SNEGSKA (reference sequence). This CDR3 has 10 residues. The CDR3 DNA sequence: TGCAGTGCTAGGACTATTGAGCAGTTCTTC. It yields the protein CSARTIEQFF.

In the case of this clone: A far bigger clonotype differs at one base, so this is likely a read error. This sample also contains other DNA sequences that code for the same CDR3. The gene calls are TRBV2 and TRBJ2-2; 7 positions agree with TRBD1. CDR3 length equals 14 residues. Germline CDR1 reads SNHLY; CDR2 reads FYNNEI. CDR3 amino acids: CASSGTVNTVELFF. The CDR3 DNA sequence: TGTGCCAGCAGCGGGACAGTCAACACCGTGGAGCTGTTTTTT.

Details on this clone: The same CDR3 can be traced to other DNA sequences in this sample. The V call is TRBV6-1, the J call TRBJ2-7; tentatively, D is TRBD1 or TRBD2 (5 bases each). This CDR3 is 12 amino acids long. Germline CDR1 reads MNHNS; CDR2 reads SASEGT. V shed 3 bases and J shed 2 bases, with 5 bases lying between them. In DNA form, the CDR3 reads TGTGCCAGCAGTGAGGGGGCCTACGAGCAGTACTTC. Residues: CASSEGAYEQYF.

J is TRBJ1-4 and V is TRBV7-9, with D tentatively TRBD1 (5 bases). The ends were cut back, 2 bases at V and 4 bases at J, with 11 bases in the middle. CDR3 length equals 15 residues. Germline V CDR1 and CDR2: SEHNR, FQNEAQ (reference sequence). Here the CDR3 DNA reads TGTGCCAGCAGCTTATCGGGGGGATTTAATGAAAAACTGTTTTTT. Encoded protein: CASSLSGGFNEKLFF.

The CDR3 nucleotides read TGTGCCAGCAGTTTCTTCCCAGGACTAGCGGAAGGAAGGGTCGGGGAGCTGTTTTTT. It translates to CASSFFPGLAEGRVGELFF. This sequence joins TRBV28 and TRBJ2-2; TRBD2 agrees at 10 bases. Germline V gives CDR1 MDHEN, CDR2 SYDVKM. This CDR3 is 19 amino acids long. J gave up 7 bases and V 3 bases, and 17 bases lay outside the gene matches.

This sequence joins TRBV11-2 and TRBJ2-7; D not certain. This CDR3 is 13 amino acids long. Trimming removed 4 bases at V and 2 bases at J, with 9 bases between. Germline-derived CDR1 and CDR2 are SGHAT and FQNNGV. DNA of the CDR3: TGTGCCAGCAGCTACACGGGTCCCTACGAGCAGTACTTC. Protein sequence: CASSYTGPYEQYF.

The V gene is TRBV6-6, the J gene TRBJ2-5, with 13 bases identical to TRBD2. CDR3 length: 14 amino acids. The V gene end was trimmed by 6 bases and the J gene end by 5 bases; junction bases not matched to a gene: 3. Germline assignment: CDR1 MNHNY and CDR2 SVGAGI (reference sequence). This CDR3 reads CASRGLAGTETQYF. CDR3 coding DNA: TGTGCCAGCAGGGGACTAGCGGGGACGGAGACCCAGTACTTC.

CDR3 sequence reads: CASSSWGGNQPQHF. In DNA form, the CDR3 reads TGTGCCAGCAGCTCCTGGGGGGGCAATCAGCCCCAGCATTTT. The chain links TRBV5-4 to TRBJ1-5; D perhaps matches TRBD1 (5 bases). The CDR3 is 14 residues long. Germline values: CDR1 SGHNT, CDR2 YYREEE (reference sequence). Trimming removed 3 bases from V and 2 bases from J, with 9 bases in between.